This TCR beta chain was documented in a study of OX40 agonist ivuxolimab in advanced cancers. Study-level information: Intravenous ivuxolimab was administered to patients every 2 weeks at 0.01 to 10 mg/kg. Dose-escalation patients were diagnosed with hepatocellular carcinoma, melanoma, renal cell cancer or head and neck cancer. Findings of the study overall: Compared with CD4+, CD8+ T cells on average had more expanded clones. With doses of 0.1 to 3.0 mg/kg, CD4+ and CD8+ blood T cells had undergone clonal expansion by week 6.

The CDR3 consists of 14 residues. Germline trimming cut 8 bases from V and 2 bases from J; bases unmatched to any gene: 8. Germline CDR1 and CDR2: GTSNPN and SVGIG (reference sequence). There are a few counts of this clone. What it binds is not known. Using immunoSEQ multiplex PCR, the repertoire was profiled, and TCRdb retains in-frame clones only, with some absent. The data show 49,000 or so clones, less than 90% seen once. Source: CD4+ or CD8+ T cells sorted from blood, taken in a trial of the OX40 agonist ivuxolimab. The V and J genes are TRBV30 and TRBJ1-2; the match to TRBD1 covers 10 bases. The sequence derives from an adult with an advanced solid tumor such as melanoma, head and neck, liver or kidney cancer. CDR3 DNA: TGTGCCCGCCTCCCGGGACAGGGGAACTATGGCTACACCTTC. It codes for CARLPGQGNYGYTF. The full variable domain, rest sourced from reference TRBV30 and TRBJ1-2, is SQTIHQWPATLVQPVGSPLSLECTVEGTSNPNLYWYRQAAGRGLQLLFYSVGIGQISSEVPQNLSASRPQDRQFILSSKKLLLSDSGFYLCARLPGQGNYGYTFGSGTRLTVV.